This T cell receptor beta chain derives from a study of T cell changes during pregnancy in multiple sclerosis (dated by TCRdb to between 2018 and 2021). In terms of the full investigation: In women with multiple sclerosis, the researchers looked at how the T cell repertoire shifted as pregnancy progressed.

The library was made by the immunoSEQ multiplex PCR assay. Here the immuneACCESS table is served through TCRdb, limited to in-frame sequences with V and J called. Missing clones are a known gap in these copies; in checked studies unresolved V genes cover under half, and the rest lacks a known reason. This sample holds about 92,000 clones; almost 95% were observed only once. The top ten constitute under 3% of the sample. The germline ends are 18 bases apart after V is trimmed by 4 bases and J by 5 bases. The germline V gene gives CDR1 as SGHRS and CDR2 as YFSETQ. The cysteine opens and the phenylalanine closes a CDR3 of 15 amino acids. Just CDR3 DNA is preserved here, 45 bases in frame from base 1. In the case of this clone: Its recognized antigen is unknown. Base qualities are not provided; no much larger clone lies one nucleotide away.

The sample in question was peripheral blood, obtained in the first trimester of pregnancy. The sequence was obtained from a female donor with multiple sclerosis, enrolled in a pregnancy study. In this chain, TRBV5-1 is recombined with TRBJ1-2, and perhaps TRBD1 as D gene, on 6 matching bases. The CDR3 is CASSPWQGLSYGYTF. The nucleotide sequence reads as follows: TGCGCCAGCAGCCCCTGGCAGGGGCTGTCATATGGCTACACCTTC.